This is a list of T cell receptor beta chains from one sample in a study of T cell responses to AZD1222 COVID-19 vaccine. Generated by immunoSEQ multiplex PCR, the TCRdb table keeps only in-frame clones and is missing some. Of 150,000 to 200,000 clones detected, about 92% appear once; the ten largest clones hold over 0.8%. The sample in question was peripheral blood, obtained on day 0 of AZD1222 vaccination. These receptors came from an adult in good health. Each CDR3 is given with its conserved first and last residue. A D gene is named only where the DNA matches it firmly. Some rows mark clone size as missing; the rest say once, few, many or name a class of expanded clone.

CDR3nt: TGTGCCAGCAGCTTAGGCCTTGGACAGGGGTATGGCTACACCTTC
CDR3aa: CASSLGLGQGYGYTF
j_gene: TRBJ1-2
abundance: few
v_gene: TRBV13
d_gene: TRBD1

CDR3nt: TGTGCCAGCAGCTTGGGACAGGTATACAATGAGCAGTTCTTC
CDR3aa: CASSLGQVYNEQFF
j_gene: TRBJ2-1
abundance: NA
v_gene: TRBV5-4
d_gene: NA

CDR3nt: TGTGCCAGCAGGGGGGGAAACATTCAGTACTTC
CDR3aa: CASRGGNIQYF
j_gene: TRBJ2-4
abundance: NA
v_gene: TRBV3-1/TRBV3-2
d_gene: NA

CDR3nt: TGTGCCTGGAGTCCCCGGGACAGGGGGCCTGAAGCTTTCTTT
CDR3aa: CAWSPRDRGPEAFF
j_gene: TRBJ1-1
abundance: NA
v_gene: TRBV30
d_gene: TRBD1

CDR3nt: TGTGCCAGCAAAAGACAGGCCTCATCTAACACTGAAGCTTTCTTT
CDR3aa: CASKRQASSNTEAFF
j_gene: TRBJ1-1
abundance: NA
v_gene: TRBV6-5
d_gene: NA

CDR3nt: TGTGCCAGTAGTATAAGGGGTTACAGCATTCAAAACACTGAAGCTTTCTTT
CDR3aa: CASSIRGYSIQNTEAFF
j_gene: TRBJ1-1
abundance: NA
v_gene: TRBV19
d_gene: NA

CDR3nt: TGTGCCAGCAGTTACTCTCCTAGCCCTAGGGAGCAGTACTTC
CDR3aa: CASSYSPSPREQYF
j_gene: TRBJ2-7
abundance: once
v_gene: TRBV6-5
d_gene: NA

CDR3nt: TGTGCCAGCATCCACCAAGGACAAGATGGCTACACCTTC
CDR3aa: CASIHQGQDGYTF
j_gene: TRBJ1-2
abundance: NA
v_gene: TRBV5-8
d_gene: NA

CDR3nt: TGTGCCAGTAGTATAGGGTTACGGCACACTGAAGCTTTCTTT
CDR3aa: CASSIGLRHTEAFF
j_gene: TRBJ1-1
abundance: NA
v_gene: TRBV19
d_gene: NA

CDR3nt: TGTGCCACTAGCGGGGGGCCGCTGATTGAGCAGTTCTTC
CDR3aa: CATSGGPLIEQFF
j_gene: TRBJ2-1
abundance: NA
v_gene: TRBV30
d_gene: TRBD2

CDR3nt: TGTGCCAGCAGAGTGACAGGTGGGGGCTACACCTTC
CDR3aa: CASRVTGGGYTF
j_gene: TRBJ1-2
abundance: NA
v_gene: TRBV3-1/TRBV3-2
d_gene: NA

CDR3nt: TGTGCCAGCAGCTCGGGGAGCTATGGCTACACCTTC
CDR3aa: CASSSGSYGYTF
j_gene: TRBJ1-2
abundance: NA
v_gene: TRBV5-6
d_gene: NA